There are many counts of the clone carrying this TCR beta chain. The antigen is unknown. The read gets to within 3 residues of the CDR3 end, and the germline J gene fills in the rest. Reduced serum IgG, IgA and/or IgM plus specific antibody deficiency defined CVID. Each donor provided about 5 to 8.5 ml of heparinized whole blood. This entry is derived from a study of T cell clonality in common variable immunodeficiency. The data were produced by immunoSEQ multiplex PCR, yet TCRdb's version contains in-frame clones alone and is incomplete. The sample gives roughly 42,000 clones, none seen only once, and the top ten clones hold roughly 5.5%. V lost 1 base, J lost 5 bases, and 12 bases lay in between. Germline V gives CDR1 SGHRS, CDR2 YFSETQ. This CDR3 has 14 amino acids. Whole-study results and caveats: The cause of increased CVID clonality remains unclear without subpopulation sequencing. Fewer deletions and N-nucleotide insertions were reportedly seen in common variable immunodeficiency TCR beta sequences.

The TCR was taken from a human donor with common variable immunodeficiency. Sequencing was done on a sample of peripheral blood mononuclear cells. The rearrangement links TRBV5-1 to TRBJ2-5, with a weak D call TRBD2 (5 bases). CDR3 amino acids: CASSLSGIGETQYF. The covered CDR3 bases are TGCGCCAGCAGCTTGAGCGGAATCGGGGAGACC.